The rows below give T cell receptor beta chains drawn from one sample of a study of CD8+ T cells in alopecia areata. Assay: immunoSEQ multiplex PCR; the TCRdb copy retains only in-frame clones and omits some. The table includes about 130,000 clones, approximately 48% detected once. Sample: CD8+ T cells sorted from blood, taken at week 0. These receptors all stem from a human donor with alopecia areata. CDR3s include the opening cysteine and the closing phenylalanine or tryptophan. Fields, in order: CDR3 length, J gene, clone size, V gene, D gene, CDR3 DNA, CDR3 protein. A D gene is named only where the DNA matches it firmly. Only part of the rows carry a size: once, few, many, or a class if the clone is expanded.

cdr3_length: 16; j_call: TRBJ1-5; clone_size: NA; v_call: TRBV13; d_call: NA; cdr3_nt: TGTGCCAGCAGCTTAGGCCGAAAAGGCCTCAATCAGCCCCAGCATTTT; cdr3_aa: CASSLGRKGLNQPQHF
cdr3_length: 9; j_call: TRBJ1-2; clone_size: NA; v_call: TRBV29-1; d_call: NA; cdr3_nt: TGCAGCGTTGGGGATGGCTACACCTTC; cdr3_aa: CSVGDGYTF
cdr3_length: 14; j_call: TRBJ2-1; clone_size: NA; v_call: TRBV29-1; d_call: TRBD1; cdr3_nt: TGCAGCGTTGCTGACAGGGGAAAATACAATGAGCAGTTCTTC; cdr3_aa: CSVADRGKYNEQFF
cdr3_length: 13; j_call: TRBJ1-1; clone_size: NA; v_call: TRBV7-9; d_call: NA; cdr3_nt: TGTGCCAGCAGCTTAGCACAGAACACTGAAGCTTTCTTT; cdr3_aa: CASSLAQNTEAFF
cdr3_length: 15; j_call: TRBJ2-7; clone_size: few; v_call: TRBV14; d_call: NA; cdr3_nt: TGTGCCAGCAGCTGGGCCTTGGGGCCCTCCTACGAGCAGTACTTC; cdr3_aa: CASSWALGPSYEQYF
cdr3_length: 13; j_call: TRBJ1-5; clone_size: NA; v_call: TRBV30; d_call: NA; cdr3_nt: TGTGCCTGGAGTGTGCAGAGCAATCAGCCCCAGCATTTT; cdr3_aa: CAWSVQSNQPQHF
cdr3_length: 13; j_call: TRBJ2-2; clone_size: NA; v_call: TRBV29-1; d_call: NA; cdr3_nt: TGCAGCGTTGACAAACCGAACACCGGGGAGCTGTTTTTT; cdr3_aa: CSVDKPNTGELFF
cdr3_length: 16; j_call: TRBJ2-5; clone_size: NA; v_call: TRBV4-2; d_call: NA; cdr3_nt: TGTGCCAGCAGCGATGCCGGGGGGCGGTACCAAGAGACCCAGTACTTC; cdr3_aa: CASSDAGGRYQETQYF
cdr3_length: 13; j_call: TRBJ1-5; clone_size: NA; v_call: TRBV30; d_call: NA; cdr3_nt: TGTGCCTGGAGTGTGATGGCCGGCGAGCCCCAGCATTTT; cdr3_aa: CAWSVMAGEPQHF
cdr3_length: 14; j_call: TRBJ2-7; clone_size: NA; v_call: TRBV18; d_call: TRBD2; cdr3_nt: TGTGCCAGCTCACCGTCGGGGGGGCCCTACGAGCAGTACTTC; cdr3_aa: CASSPSGGPYEQYF
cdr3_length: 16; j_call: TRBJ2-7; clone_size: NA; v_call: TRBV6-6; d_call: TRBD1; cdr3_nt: TGTGCCAGCAGTTACAGCTCACAGGGGGACTCCTACGAGCAGTACTTC; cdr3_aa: CASSYSSQGDSYEQYF
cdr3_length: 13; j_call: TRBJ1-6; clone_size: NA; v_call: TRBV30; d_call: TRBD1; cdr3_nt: TGTGCCTGGGCGGGACAGGGTTATTCACCCCTCCACTTT; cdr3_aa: CAWAGQGYSPLHF